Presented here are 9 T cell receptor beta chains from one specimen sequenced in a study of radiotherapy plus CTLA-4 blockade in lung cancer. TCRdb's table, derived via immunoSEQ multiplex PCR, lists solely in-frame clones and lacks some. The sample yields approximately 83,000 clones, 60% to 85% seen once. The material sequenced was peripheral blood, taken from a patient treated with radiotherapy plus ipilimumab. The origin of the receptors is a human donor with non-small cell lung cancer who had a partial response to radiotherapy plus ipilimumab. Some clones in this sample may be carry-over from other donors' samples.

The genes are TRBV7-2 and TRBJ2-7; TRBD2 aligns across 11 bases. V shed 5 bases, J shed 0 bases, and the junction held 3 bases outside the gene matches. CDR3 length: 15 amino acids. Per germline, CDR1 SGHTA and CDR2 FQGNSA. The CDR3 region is CASSDSGGASYEQYF. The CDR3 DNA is TGTGCCAGCAGCGATAGCGGGGGGGCCTCCTACGAGCAGTACTTC.

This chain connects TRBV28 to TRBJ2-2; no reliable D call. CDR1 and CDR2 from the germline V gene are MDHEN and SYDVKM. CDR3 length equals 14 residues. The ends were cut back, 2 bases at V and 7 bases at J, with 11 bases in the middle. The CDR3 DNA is TGTGCCAGCAGTTTAACTCCTCAGGTCGGGGAGCTGTTTTTT. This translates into CASSLTPQVGELFF.

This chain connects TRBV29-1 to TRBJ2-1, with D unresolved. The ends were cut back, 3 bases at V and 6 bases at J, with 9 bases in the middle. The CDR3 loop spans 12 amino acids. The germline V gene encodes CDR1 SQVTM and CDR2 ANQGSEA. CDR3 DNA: TGCAGCGTTGACGGAGACCTCAATGAGCAGTTCTTC. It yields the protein CSVDGDLNEQFF.

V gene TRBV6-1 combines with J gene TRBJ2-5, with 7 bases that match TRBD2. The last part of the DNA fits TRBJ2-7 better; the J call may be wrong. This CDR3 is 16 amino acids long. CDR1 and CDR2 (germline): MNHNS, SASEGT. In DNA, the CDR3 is TGTGCCAGCAGTGAAACACGTCGGGGGAGGGACTACGAGCAGTACTTC. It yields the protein CASSETRRGRDYEQYF.

CDR3 sequence reads: CASSIGQGKAFF. CDR3 sequence (DNA): TGTGCCAGCAGTATAGGACAGGGTAAAGCTTTCTTT. The chain combines TRBV28 with TRBJ1-1; 8 bases line up with TRBD1. This CDR3 has 12 residues. With 5 bases clipped from V and 9 bases from J, the junction kept 5 bases outside the gene matches. Germline CDR1 MDHEN, CDR2 SYDVKM.

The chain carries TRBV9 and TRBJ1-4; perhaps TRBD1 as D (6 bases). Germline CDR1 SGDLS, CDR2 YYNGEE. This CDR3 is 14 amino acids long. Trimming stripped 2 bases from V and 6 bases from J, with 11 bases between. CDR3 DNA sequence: TGTGCCAGCAGCGTTGGACAGAACTATGAAAAACTGTTTTTT. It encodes CASSVGQNYEKLFF.

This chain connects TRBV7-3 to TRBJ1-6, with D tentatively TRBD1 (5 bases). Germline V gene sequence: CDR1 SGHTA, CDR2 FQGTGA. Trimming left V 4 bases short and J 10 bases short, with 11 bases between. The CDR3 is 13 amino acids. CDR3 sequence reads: CASSSEGRSPLHF. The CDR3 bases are TGTGCCAGCAGCTCGGAGGGGCGATCACCCCTCCACTTT.

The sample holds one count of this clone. The CDR3 is CASRESQGAGEQYF. CDR3 nucleotides: TGTGCCAGCAGAGAATCACAGGGGGCAGGCGAGCAGTACTTC. The genes are TRBV6-5 and TRBJ2-7; 9 nucleotides align to TRBD1. The CDR3 covers 14 residues. The V segment lost 6 bases and the J segment 6 bases; nucleotides outside the gene matches: 9. Germline-derived CDR1 and CDR2 are MNHEY and SVGAGI.

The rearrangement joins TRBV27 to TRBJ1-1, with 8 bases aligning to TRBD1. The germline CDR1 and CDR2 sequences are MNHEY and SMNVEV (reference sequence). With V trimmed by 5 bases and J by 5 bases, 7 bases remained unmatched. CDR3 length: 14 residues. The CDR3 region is CASSAGQGRTEAFF. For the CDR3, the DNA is TGTGCCAGCAGTGCCGGACAGGGCAGGACTGAAGCTTTCTTT.